The present T cell receptor beta chain was sequenced within a study of blood T cell repertoires in COVID-19. Study context: T cells, B-cell-depleted T cells, or PBMCs provided the cDNA or gDNA that served as material.

Losses at the gene ends were 5 bases for V and 6 bases for J; bases not matched to a gene: 4. This CDR3 is 14 amino acids long. Per germline, CDR1 KGHSH and CDR2 LQKENI. In the source study's methods: Amplification of reference gene primers was used by the study to estimate nucleated cell counts. The data were produced by immunoSEQ multiplex PCR, yet TCRdb's version contains in-frame clones alone and is incomplete. The D gene and trimming were derived from the DNA, and the V and J assignments and clone size from that table. This sample yields fewer than 400,000 clones, of which about 85% are seen a single time; about 3.6% belongs to the top ten.

The chain couples TRBV18 to TRBJ2-1, with 10 positions matching TRBD2. Sequencing used peripheral blood. The sequence came from a woman between 18 and 29 years old with acute or convalescent COVID-19. The DNA for the CDR3 is TGTGCCAGCTCAGAGCGGGGGGGCCTCAATGAGCAGTTCTTC. Amino acids: CASSERGGLNEQFF. The full variable domain, in which reference TRBV18 and TRBJ2-1 provide the parts outside the CDR3, is NAGVMQNPRHLVRRRGQEARLRCSPMKGHSHVYWYRQLPEEGLKFMVYLQKENIIDESGMPKERFSAEFPKEGPSILRIQQVVRGDSAAYFCASSERGGLNEQFFGPGTRLTVL.